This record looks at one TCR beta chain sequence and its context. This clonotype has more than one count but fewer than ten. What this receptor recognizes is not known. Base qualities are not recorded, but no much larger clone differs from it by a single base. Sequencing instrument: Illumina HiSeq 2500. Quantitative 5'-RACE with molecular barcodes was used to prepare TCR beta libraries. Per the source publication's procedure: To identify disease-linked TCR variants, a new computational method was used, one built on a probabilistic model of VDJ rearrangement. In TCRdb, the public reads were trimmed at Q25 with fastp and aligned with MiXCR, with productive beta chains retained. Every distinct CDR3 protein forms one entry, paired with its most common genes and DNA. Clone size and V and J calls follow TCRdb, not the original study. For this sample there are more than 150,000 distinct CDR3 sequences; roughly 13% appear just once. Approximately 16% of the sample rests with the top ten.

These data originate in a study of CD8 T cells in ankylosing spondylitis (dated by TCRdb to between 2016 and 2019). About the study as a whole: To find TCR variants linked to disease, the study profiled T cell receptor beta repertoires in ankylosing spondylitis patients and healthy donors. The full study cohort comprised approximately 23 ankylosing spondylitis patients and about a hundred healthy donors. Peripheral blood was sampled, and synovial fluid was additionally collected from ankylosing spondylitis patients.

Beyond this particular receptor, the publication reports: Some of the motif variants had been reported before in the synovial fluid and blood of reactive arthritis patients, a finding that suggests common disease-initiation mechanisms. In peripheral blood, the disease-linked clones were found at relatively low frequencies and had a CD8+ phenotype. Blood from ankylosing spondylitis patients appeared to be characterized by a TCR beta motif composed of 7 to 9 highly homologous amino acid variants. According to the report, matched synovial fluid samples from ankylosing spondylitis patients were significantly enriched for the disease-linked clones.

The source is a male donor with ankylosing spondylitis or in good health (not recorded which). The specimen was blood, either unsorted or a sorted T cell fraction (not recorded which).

The CDR3 is CATSVHTGYHTDTQYF. The DNA sequence is as follows: TGTGCCACCAGTGTCCATACAGGGTACCACACAGATACGCAGTATTTT. The chain couples TRBV24-1 to TRBJ2-3; TRBD1 might be the D gene, on 6 matching bases. The CDR3 runs 16 amino acids, cysteine and phenylalanine included. The sequence is cut down to CDR3 DNA, 48 bases in frame from base 1. According to the germline V gene, CDR1 reads KGHDR and CDR2 reads SFDVKD. Between the V and J ends, shortened by 5 bases and 2 bases respectively, the junction contains 16 bases.